These 14 T cell receptor beta chains share one sample of origin, sequenced in a study of vaccination effects on CD4 cells after COVID-19. The antigens for these receptors are not known. Libraries were prepared by immunoSEQ multiplex PCR; TCRdb keeps only in-frame clonotypes and omits some of them. Of about 69,000 clones listed, approximately 76% are singletons. Sequencing was preceded by expansion of antigen-specific CD4+ T cells with viral peptide pools in the ViraFEST assay. Subsequent to 10 days of culture, CD4+ T cells were isolated. Participants each got two BNT162b2 or mRNA-1273 vaccine doses. Sequenced material: CD4+ T cells from PBMCs cultured with HCoV-OC43 spike peptides, taken after COVID-19 vaccination. The subset is: HCoV-OC43 spike overlapping peptide pool stimulation. These receptors were collected from a human donor who received a COVID-19 vaccine.

This clone was recorded once. V usage is TRBV6-5 and J usage is TRBJ2-7; D gene unclear. V was pared by 3 bases and J by 3 bases, with 9 bases between. The germline V gene encodes CDR1 MNHEY and CDR2 SVGAGI. CDR3 length: 13 amino acids. The CDR3 DNA reads TGTGCCAGCAGTTATGGTCGGCACTACGAGCAGTACGTC. Protein product: CASSYGRHYEQYV.

This clone was observed a few times. The V call is TRBV4-3, the J call TRBJ2-2, with unresolved D. This CDR3 has 15 residues. CDR1 and CDR2 from the germline V gene are LGHNA and YSLEER. Trimming stripped 0 bases from V and 6 bases from J, with 11 bases between. The CDR3 nucleotides are TGCGCCAGCAGCCAAGAGGGTCGCGGCGCCGGGGAGCTGTTTTTT. This sequence encodes CASSQEGRGAGELFF.

This clone was seen a handful of times. This chain uses TRBV4-3 with TRBJ2-1; D ambiguous. The V and J ends lost 4 bases and 11 bases respectively, with 18 bases between them. This CDR3 is built from 14 residues. Germline V CDR1 and CDR2: LGHNA, YSLEER. Written as DNA, the CDR3 is TGCGCCAGCAGCCCACCTGGACGGTCAAGGAAGCAGTTCTTC. The encoded protein is CASSPPGRSRKQFF.

The chain recombines TRBV5-1 with TRBJ1-1; the D is unclear. Germline loops: CDR1 SGHRS, CDR2 YFSETQ. V lost 0 bases, J lost 6 bases, and 21 bases lay in between. The CDR3 covers 17 residues. The DNA of the CDR3 is TGCGCCAGCAGCTTGGGGGGTAGTATGCGAGGGCGGGCTGAAGCTTTCTTT. Amino acid sequence: CASSLGGSMRGRAEAFF.

The V and J genes are TRBV11-2 and TRBJ2-5; tentatively, D is TRBD2 (5 bases). This CDR3 spans 15 amino acids. V lost 1 base, J lost 5 bases, and 14 bases lay in between. Looked up from germline, CDR1 is SGHAT and CDR2 is FQNNGV. CDR3 amino acids: CASSLVAGSVETQYF. The CDR3 DNA reads as TGTGCCAGCAGCTTAGTGGCGGGTTCGGTGGAGACCCAGTACTTC.

Here the CDR3 DNA reads TGTGCCAGCAGCTCAAGAGCGGGGGGAGGCACAGATACGCAGTATTTT. This translates into CASSSRAGGGTDTQYF. This chain links TRBV9 with TRBJ2-3, with 9 bases aligning to TRBD2. With 4 bases clipped from V and 1 base from J, the junction kept 7 bases outside the gene matches. Germline V gene lookup returns CDR1 SGDLS and CDR2 YYNGEE. This CDR3 is built from 16 residues.

A single count supports this clone. The chain couples TRBV6-5 to TRBJ2-5, with D maybe TRBD2 (6 bases). This CDR3 has 14 amino acids. The germline CDR1 and CDR2 sequences are MNHEY and SVGAGI. V lost 9 bases and J 4 bases, leaving 18 bases between the germline ends. Here the CDR3 reads CASRGRGRGETQYF. DNA for the CDR3: TGTGCCAGTCGTGGTCGGGGGAGAGGAGAGACCCAGTACTTC.

The chain links TRBV5-6 to TRBJ1-2; D is uncertain. The ends were cut back, 0 bases at V and 8 bases at J, with 11 bases in the middle. This CDR3 contains 13 residues. Germline values: CDR1 SGHDT, CDR2 YYEEEE. In DNA, the CDR3 is TGTGCCAGCAGCTTGGACCCAGCCGGAGGCTACACCTTC. As protein: CASSLDPAGGYTF. Together with reference TRBV5-6 and TRBJ1-2, the CDR3 gives the full variable domain: DAGVTQSPTHLIKTRGQQVTLRCSPKSGHDTVSWYQQALGQGPQFIFQYYEEEERQRGNFPDRFSGHQFPNYSSELNVNALLLGDSALYLCASSLDPAGGYTFGSGTRLTVV.

The gene calls are TRBV5-6 and TRBJ1-5; TRBD1 might be the D (6 bases). The CDR3 sequence is 15 residues long. Germline V gene lookup returns CDR1 SGHDT and CDR2 YYEEEE. Trimming removed 0 bases from V and 6 bases from J, with 13 bases in between. The CDR3 region is CASSLAAGESQPQHF. The CDR3 nucleotides read TGTGCCAGCAGCTTGGCGGCAGGGGAAAGTCAGCCCCAGCATTTT.

The chain combines TRBV28 with TRBJ2-7, with unresolved D. The V and J ends lost 5 bases and 6 bases respectively, with 11 bases between them. Germline V gene sequence: CDR1 MDHEN, CDR2 SYDVKM. The CDR3 loop spans 12 amino acids. The CDR3 DNA follows: TGTGCCAGCAGTCACAGCCTGGGCGAGCAGTACGTC. This translates into CASSHSLGEQYV.

The rearrangement joins TRBV6-2 or TRBV6-3 to TRBJ2-7, with 8 bases matching TRBD1. Germline V gene lookup returns CDR1 MNHEY and CDR2 SVGEGT. The CDR3 totals 17 residues. V trimming: 2 bases; J trimming: 4 bases; junction bases outside the gene matches: 13. The CDR3: CASSYRSSDRVLYEQYV. In nucleotides, the CDR3 is TGTGCCAGCAGTTACAGGTCCTCGGACAGGGTACTATACGAGCAGTACGTC.

The V call is TRBV5-1, the J call TRBJ1-1; a weak D match, TRBD1 (6 bases). Deletions cut 0 bases from V and 4 bases from J, with 19 bases between. Germline V gives CDR1 SGHRS, CDR2 YFSETQ. The CDR3 runs to 17 residues. CDR3 amino acids: CASSLVIGTLGSTEAFF. DNA for the CDR3: TGCGCCAGCAGCTTGGTAATCGGGACACTTGGGAGCACTGAAGCTTTCTTT.

This clone was seen more than once but under ten times. The V and J genes are TRBV5-1 and TRBJ1-1; 8 nucleotides agree with TRBD1. Trimming at V came to 4 bases and at J to 5 bases, leaving 4 bases not matched to a gene. The length of the CDR3 is 13 residues. Germline CDR1 SGHRS, CDR2 YFSETQ. CDR3 sequence reads: CASSKTGGTEAFF. The CDR3 DNA sequence: TGCGCCAGCAGCAAAACAGGGGGGACTGAAGCTTTCTTT.

V and J are TRBV10-1 and TRBJ2-3; D not certain. The germline V and J ends were trimmed by 0 bases and 0 bases, with 13 bases remaining between them. CDR3 length: 17 amino acids. Germline assignment: CDR1 WNHNN and CDR2 SYGVQD (reference sequence). The CDR3 DNA sequence: TGCGCCAGCAGTGAGTCGACTCCACAGCCCAGCACAGATACGCAGTATTTT. Translated, it gives CASSESTPQPSTDTQYF.